Included here is one TCR beta chain sequence, with context. The antigen remains undetermined. The data stem from a study of T cells in Graves' hyperthyroidism and ophthalmopathy. Study-wide findings and caveats: The majority of expanded thyroid clonotypes above 0.001 also appeared in blood. Progression to ophthalmopathy was predicted a median of roughly seven months early.

TCR beta CDR3 regions were amplified from RNA transcripts. The HTBI set primed first-round TCR CDR3 RT-PCR. TCRdb re-analysed the multiplex PCR reads in MiXCR, keeping a single row per CDR3 protein. Altogether roughly 500,000 distinct CDR3 sequences are present, 46% being singletons, with the ten largest covering around 19%. From germline, CDR1 is SQVTM and CDR2 ANQGSEA. The CDR3 has 13 residues. V gave up 2 bases and J gave up 5 bases, with 12 bases separating them. The sequence came from an adult woman with Graves' disease, either hyperthyroidism or ophthalmopathy (not recorded which). This sequence joins TRBV29-1 and TRBJ2-5, with D hard to call. The material sequenced was peripheral blood or thyroid tissue (not recorded which). The CDR3 here is CSVENLVGETQYF. In DNA, the CDR3 is TGCAGCGTTGAAAACCTAGTAGGGGAGACCCAGTACTTC. Looking up the rest from reference TRBV29-1 and TRBJ2-5 gives the full variable domain: SAVISQKPSRDICQRGTSLTIQCQVDSQVTMMFWYRQQPGQSLTLIATANQGSEATYESGFVIDKFPISRPNLTFSTLTVSNMSPEDSSIYLCSVENLVGETQYFGPGTRLLVL.